This T cell receptor (beta chain) was sequenced for a study of control samples from healthy donors and cancer patients. The CDR3 is made up of 11 amino acids. Germline loops: CDR1 MNHEY, CDR2 SMNVEV (reference sequence). The germline V and J ends were trimmed by 4 bases and 4 bases, with 4 bases remaining between them. Method: immunoSEQ multiplex PCR; TCRdb's copy keeps in-frame clones and lacks some. Seen here are approximately 94,000 clones, about 90% observed once, and the top ten hold 18%. Sequenced sample: blood. This sequence joins TRBV27 and TRBJ1-1; D uncertain. The TCR sequence derives from a woman aged 45-65 years in good health. The CDR3 DNA sequence: TGTGCCAGCAGTTCGGTCACTGAAGCTTTCTTT. It yields the protein CASSSVTEAFF.